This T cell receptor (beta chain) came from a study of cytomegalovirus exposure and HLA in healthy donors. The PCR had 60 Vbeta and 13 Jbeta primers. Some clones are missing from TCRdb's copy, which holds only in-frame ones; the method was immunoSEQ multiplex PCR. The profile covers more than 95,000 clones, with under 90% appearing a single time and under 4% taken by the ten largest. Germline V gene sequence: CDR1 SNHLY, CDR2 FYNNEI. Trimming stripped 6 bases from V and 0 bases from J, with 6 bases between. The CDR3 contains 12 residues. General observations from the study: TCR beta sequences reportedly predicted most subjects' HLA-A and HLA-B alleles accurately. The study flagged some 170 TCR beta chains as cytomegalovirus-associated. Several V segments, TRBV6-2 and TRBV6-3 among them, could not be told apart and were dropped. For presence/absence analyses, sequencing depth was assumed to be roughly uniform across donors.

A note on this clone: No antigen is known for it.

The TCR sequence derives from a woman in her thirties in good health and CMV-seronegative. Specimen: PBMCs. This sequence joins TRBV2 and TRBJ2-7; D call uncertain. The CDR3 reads CASSRSSYEQYF. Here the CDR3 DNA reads TGTGCCAGCAGCAGATCCTCCTACGAGCAGTACTTC.